The subject of this entry is one T cell receptor (beta chain). Its antigen is still unknown. Per-base qualities were not stored, and no clone one base away is much larger. Explained via the paper, the time point label denotes: technical triplicate 3. For the unsorted PBMC libraries, 2 million PBMCs were stored in RNAlater at -80 degrees C until RNA extraction and were used to generate the libraries. Peripheral blood was subjected to Ficoll-Hypaque density gradient centrifugation to isolate PBMCs, which were then cryopreserved in liquid nitrogen. This sample is part of a study of neurological immune-mediated disorders (dated by TCRdb to about 2019). For the study in its entirety: Using UMI-based sequencing, the study compared peripheral blood TCR-beta repertoires from patients with HTLV-I-associated myelopathy (HAM/TSP), patients with multiple sclerosis, and healthy controls. Longitudinal samples, technical triplicates and paired sorted CD4+ and CD8+ T-cell subsets, alongside PBMC samples, were included among the approximately 99 TCR-beta libraries. To precisely calculate how much the frequency of each individual clone varied, libraries were sequenced in technical triplicate. Of the 70 or so subjects in the cohort, about 14 were HAM/TSP patients, roughly 34 were multiple sclerosis patients, and about 20 were healthy controls.

cDNA was synthesized by template-switch 5'RACE using a primer carrying a 10-nucleotide random unique molecular identifier by which each TCR transcript was tagged. Every sequencing run covered 15-18 subjects and yielded more than 170 million TCR-beta sequences. The RNeasy kit was used to extract total RNA. The KAPA Real-time Library Amplification kit was used to amplify TCR-beta VDJ regions with primers targeting the TCR constant region and the 5'RACE anchor. Sample indexes and Illumina adaptors were added in a first PCR, after which library yield was increased in a second PCR. After purification with Ampure beads, the TCR product of roughly 650 bp was size-selected on a 2% E-gel SizeSelection system. Before pooling, libraries had their quality checked on a Bioanalyzer, their concentration measured with Qubit, and their quantity determined with the Kapa Library Quantification kit. An Illumina HiSeq 2500 was used to sequence the libraries paired-end at 2 x 150 bp. To increase sequence diversity, roughly 24-32% phiX was spiked into each library pool. As for the original processing: The quality-filtered reads were processed with the UMI-based MiGEC pipeline, whose error correction step removed more than 80% of the raw TCR sequences. VDJ genes were aligned to IMGT germline references, and clonotypes were defined by unique CDR3 amino acid sequence plus V-J genes. Clonal expansion, Shannon diversity and CDR3 relatedness were evaluated with VDJtools (CalcPairwiseDistances, ClusterSamples), while phylogenetic trees were built in CLCbio workbench. Using coefficient-of-variation modelling across technical triplicates, the study counted a clone as expanded if it had at least 8 unique UMIs. The public sequencing data were trimmed at Q25 with fastp and processed into clonotypes with MiXCR by TCRdb, which kept only in-frame beta chains. When rows share a CDR3 protein, they turn into one entry using the most common DNA and genes. TCRdb, rather than the study authors, made the V and J calls. This sample holds 45,000 or so distinct CDR3 sequences; about 22% were observed only once. The top ten constitute roughly 4.7% of the sample.

Overall results and qualifications from the work: TCR clonal expansion was highest in HAM/TSP patients and lowest in MS patients, with MS patients falling below even healthy controls. Across subjects, expanded clones never shared an identical CDR3 amino acid sequence, which suggests that the TCR-beta repertoires in every group were private.

The CDR3 spans 18 residues, from the cysteine through the phenylalanine. The entry retains the CDR3 DNA only, 54 bases that are in frame from base 1. Reading the germline V gene gives CDR1 SQVTM and CDR2 ANQGSEA. Trimming accounts for 6 bases at V and 3 bases at J, while the number of junction bases matched to no gene is 17. The chain is assembled from TRBV29-1 and TRBJ2-3; 11 bases in between match TRBD2. Sequencing was done on a sample of PBMCs. The sequence was obtained from a man aged 60 to 75 with HTLV-1-associated myelopathy (HAM/TSP). The nucleotide sequence is given as TGCAGCGTCCCTTATGAAATAGCGGGGGGGCCGTGGACAGATACGCAGTATTTT. Translated, it reads CSVPYEIAGGPWTDTQYF.